A single sample is the source of the 26 T cell receptor beta chains below, sequenced in a study of CD8 T cells in Susac syndrome. Reverse transcription of about 0.45 to 1 ug RNA was carried out with random hexamers. One entry per CDR3 protein results from TCRdb running MiXCR on the immunoSEQ multiplex PCR reads. The sample has 150,000 to 200,000 distinct CDR3 sequences, approximately 94% seen once; the top ten hold about 0.086%. The specimen was CD4+ T cells from PBMCs. The receptors here all came from a human donor with multiple sclerosis.

The rearrangement joins TRBV7-2 to TRBJ2-2; D not resolved. The CDR3 is made up of 14 amino acids. The germline V gene has CDR1 SGHTA and CDR2 FQGNSA. The ends were cut back, 5 bases at V and 4 bases at J, with 11 bases in the middle. The CDR3 sequence is CASSPGRRTGELFF. The DNA of the CDR3 is TGTGCCAGCAGCCCCGGGCGGCGCACCGGGGAGCTGTTTTTT. Drawing the rest from reference TRBV7-2 and TRBJ2-2, the complete variable domain is GAGVSQSPSNKVTEKGKDVELRCDPISGHTALYWYRQSLGQGLEFLIYFQGNSAPDKSGLPSDRFSAERTGGSVSTLTIQRTQQEDSAVYLCASSPGRRTGELFFGEGSRLTVL.

J is TRBJ1-4 and V is TRBV29-1; maybe TRBD1 (5 bases). The CDR3 has 12 amino acids. Looked up from germline, CDR1 is SQVTM and CDR2 is ANQGSEA. V lost 4 bases, J lost 3 bases, and 6 bases lay in between. Here the CDR3 DNA reads TGCAGCGTTGTAGGGGCTAATGAAAAACTGTTTTTT. It yields the protein CSVVGANEKLFF.

The chain combines TRBV15 with TRBJ2-2; weak D call: TRBD2 (6 bases). The germline CDR1 and CDR2 sequences are LNHNV and YYDKDF (reference sequence). V lost 3 bases and J lost 2, with 7 bases in between. The CDR3 spans 14 residues. DNA for the CDR3: TGTGCCACCAGCAGCGGGACTAACACCGGGGAGCTGTTTTTT. Translating it yields CATSSGTNTGELFF. The complete variable domain, with remaining parts taken from reference TRBV15 and TRBJ2-2, reads DAMVIQNPRYQVTQFGKPVTLSCSQTLNHNVMYWYQQKSSQAPKLLFHYYDKDFNNEADTPDNFQSRRPNTSFCFLDIRSPGLGDTAMYLCATSSGTNTGELFFGEGSRLTVL.

The chain combines TRBV6-2 or TRBV6-3 with TRBJ1-1; D may be TRBD1 (6 bases). V lost 2 bases and J 3 bases, leaving 13 bases between the germline ends. CDR3 size: 15 residues. Germline V gives CDR1 MNHEY, CDR2 SVGEGT. CDR3 nucleotide sequence: TGTGCCAGCAGTTACAGGGGGGCATGGGACACTGAAGCTTTCTTT. Translation gives CASSYRGAWDTEAFF.

The chain is built from TRBV29-1 and TRBJ2-1; no firm D call. V shed 4 bases and J shed 10 bases, with 5 bases lying between them. The CDR3 is 9 residues long. CDR1 SQVTM and CDR2 ANQGSEA come from the germline V gene. CDR3 protein: CSVAREQFF. In DNA, the CDR3 is TGCAGCGTTGCCCGGGAGCAGTTCTTC.

The rearrangement links TRBV25-1 to TRBJ2-5; no firm D call. The ends were cut back, 3 bases at V and 1 base at J, with 6 bases in the middle. This CDR3 has 13 residues. Germline-derived CDR1 and CDR2 are MGHDK and SYGVNS. CDR3 protein: CASSDSGQETQYF. In DNA, the CDR3 is TGTGCCAGCAGTGATAGTGGCCAAGAGACCCAGTACTTC.

V usage is TRBV4-1 and J usage is TRBJ1-2; D unclear. The CDR3 extends over 15 amino acids. Germline lookup yields CDR1 MGHRA and CDR2 YSYEKL. The V end was cut by 0 bases, the J end by 5 bases, with 13 bases between. Here the CDR3 reads CASSQDFPGSYGYTF. In DNA form, the CDR3 reads TGCGCCAGCAGCCAAGATTTCCCGGGATCTTATGGCTACACCTTC.

The rearrangement links TRBV4-3 to TRBJ2-1; D is undetermined. This CDR3 is 17 amino acids long. V gave up 0 bases and J gave up 2 bases, with 14 bases separating them. Germline V CDR1 and CDR2: LGHNA, YSLEER. In DNA form, the CDR3 reads TGCGCCAGCAGCCAAGATTATGTCCAGCCAACCTACAATGAGCAGTTCTTC. Translated, it gives CASSQDYVQPTYNEQFF.

The CDR3 region has the DNA TGCAGCGTCATGGAGCCGGCGGGTGTCACAGATACGCAGTATTTT. It codes for CSVMEPAGVTDTQYF. V and J are TRBV29-1 and TRBJ2-3; D is possibly TRBD2 (5 bases). This CDR3 contains 15 residues. Deletions cut 6 bases from V and 2 bases from J, with 18 bases between. From germline, CDR1 is SQVTM and CDR2 ANQGSEA.

This chain connects TRBV27 to TRBJ1-2, with D possibly TRBD1 on 6 matching bases. CDR1 and CDR2 (germline): MNHEY, SMNVEV (reference sequence). This CDR3 has 12 amino acids. The V and J ends lost 4 bases and 7 bases respectively, with 10 bases between them. The CDR3 DNA is TGTGCCAGCAGTTCGGACAGAGTTGGCTACACCTTC. This encodes CASSSDRVGYTF.

V usage is TRBV20-1 and J usage is TRBJ1-5; D call uncertain. Trimming cost V 6 bases and J 0 bases, with 12 bases left between them. Germline V gives CDR1 DFQATT, CDR2 SNEGSKA (reference sequence). This CDR3 has 14 amino acids. The CDR3 DNA sequence: TGCAGTGCGAGGAGGGAGCTTAGCAATCAGCCCCAGCATTTT. Its translation is CSARRELSNQPQHF.

This clonotype appeared a single time. This rearrangement joins TRBV19 to TRBJ2-1; TRBD1 or TRBD2 may be the D gene (5 bases each). The V gene lost 1 base and the J gene lost 6 bases, with 7 bases spanning the gap. The length of the CDR3 is 13 residues. Germline V gives CDR1 LNHDA, CDR2 SQIVND (reference sequence). This CDR3 reads CASSIVGVNEQFF. As DNA, the CDR3 is TGTGCCAGTAGTATAGTGGGGGTCAATGAGCAGTTCTTC.

In regard to this clonotype: An end of the junction differs from the germline gene, which may be a read error. CDR3 sequence reads: CALRRGVNTEVFF. The CDR3 DNA is TGTGCCTTAAGACGTGGGGTAAACACTGAAGTTTTCTTT. This rearrangement joins TRBV30 to TRBJ1-1; D ambiguous. The CDR3 contains 13 residues. The germline gives CDR1 GTSNPN, CDR2 SVGIG (reference sequence).

The CDR3 coding sequence is TGTGCCAGTAGTATAACCCTGGATTCATCTATGGGCTACACCTTC. Its translation: CASSITLDSSMGYTF. The chain links TRBV19 to TRBJ1-2, with D uncertain. This CDR3 has 15 residues. Germline values: CDR1 LNHDA, CDR2 SQIVND (reference sequence). Trimming shortened V by 2 bases and J by 8 bases, and 18 bases separated the two germline ends.

This rearrangement joins TRBV27 to TRBJ2-1, with 9 bases matching TRBD2. This CDR3 is built from 19 residues. The V gene end was trimmed by 5 bases and the J gene end by 6 bases; junction bases not matched to a gene: 20. Germline V gene sequence: CDR1 MNHEY, CDR2 SMNVEV (reference sequence). DNA for the CDR3: TGTGCCAGCAGTCTTTTCAAGGCTAGCGGGACCCATGCACGCAATGAGCAGTTCTTC. This codes for CASSLFKASGTHARNEQFF.

CDR3 sequence reads: CAISVGGLYEQYF. The CDR3 DNA follows: TGTGCCATCAGTGTAGGGGGTCTCTACGAGCAGTACTTC. The chain employs TRBV10-3 and TRBJ2-7; weak D call: TRBD1 (6 bases). The CDR3 consists of 13 residues. Trimming removed 4 bases from V and 3 bases from J, with 10 bases in between. Germline assignment: CDR1 ENHRY and CDR2 SYGVKD.

This clonotype has a single count. The chain employs TRBV28 and TRBJ1-2; D uncertain. V was shortened by 8 bases and J by 6 bases, with 16 bases between the two germline ends. The CDR3 runs to 13 residues. Germline assignment: CDR1 MDHEN and CDR2 SYDVKM. The CDR3 here is CASESGSIDGYTF. The CDR3 bases are TGTGCCAGCGAGTCGGGGTCTATTGATGGCTACACCTTC.

V usage is TRBV20-1 and J usage is TRBJ2-7; 8 bases line up with TRBD2. Per germline, CDR1 DFQATT and CDR2 SNEGSKA (reference sequence). CDR3 length: 13 residues. The V segment lost 5 bases and the J segment 5 bases; nucleotides outside the gene matches: 8. The CDR3 sequence is CSAPGLVKNEQYF. CDR3 in DNA: TGCAGTGCTCCGGGACTAGTGAAGAACGAGCAGTACTTC.

This clonotype was seen just once. The chain employs TRBV6-5 and TRBJ1-5; a weak D match, TRBD1 (5 bases). With 6 bases removed from V and 1 base from J, the gap between germline ends came to 13 bases. This CDR3 is built from 15 residues. Germline V gives CDR1 MNHEY, CDR2 SVGAGI. The CDR3 DNA follows: TGTGCCAGCAGCCCACAGGTTCCCAGCAATCAGCCCCAGCATTTT. Protein product: CASSPQVPSNQPQHF.

Comment on this clonotype: Because the CDR3's place on the DNA is in doubt, the DNA is left out and the CDR3 is given as listed by TCRdb. This chain links TRBV23-1 with TRBJ1-4. Being an ORF, TRBV23-1 has a function that is uncertain. The CDR3 has 16 residues if both end residues are counted. The CDR3 sequence is CASSQSTGDWMKNCFF.

V is TRBV25-1 and J is TRBJ2-6; the D gene is possibly TRBD1 (6 bases). Germline values: CDR1 MGHDK, CDR2 SYGVNS. With 6 bases removed from V and 2 bases from J, the gap between germline ends came to 11 bases. The CDR3 extends over 15 amino acids. CDR3 loop: CASSVGGTGANVLTF. CDR3 coding DNA: TGTGCCAGCAGCGTAGGGGGAACTGGGGCCAACGTCCTGACTTTC.

This clonotype was seen once. The chain joins TRBV20-1 to TRBJ2-2; no reliable D call. V lost 6 bases, J lost 4 bases, and 9 bases lay in between. Germline CDR1 and CDR2: DFQATT and SNEGSKA (reference sequence). The CDR3 length is 12 residues. As DNA, the CDR3 is TGCAGTGCCGATATTATCACCGGGGAGCTGTTTTTT. Protein: CSADIITGELFF.

The gene calls are TRBV12-3 or TRBV12-4 and TRBJ1-2, with a tentative D call TRBD1 (6 bases). Trimming took off 5 bases at V and 5 bases at J, with 12 bases between the two ends. The CDR3 runs to 13 residues. As DNA, the CDR3 is TGTGCCAGCAGTCTTAACAGGGTTTATGGCTACACCTTC. As protein: CASSLNRVYGYTF.

The chain recombines TRBV29-1 with TRBJ2-1, with 14 bases fitting TRBD2. V shed 4 bases, J shed 4 bases, and the junction held 3 bases outside the gene matches. The CDR3 loop spans 15 amino acids. CDR1 is SQVTM and CDR2 is ANQGSEA in the germline V gene. The CDR3 sequence: CSVGLAGGVYNEQFF. In DNA, the CDR3 is TGCAGCGTTGGACTAGCGGGAGGGGTATACAATGAGCAGTTCTTC.

With respect to this clonotype: One end of the junction is discordant with germline, which a read error may explain. V is TRBV12-3 or TRBV12-4 and J is TRBJ2-2; D gene uncertain. The CDR3 covers 11 residues. This chain's CDR3 is CASTYTGELFF. The CDR3 coding sequence is TGTGCCAGCACTTACACTGGGGAGCTGTTTTTT.

The rearrangement uses TRBV7-2 and TRBJ2-5; 8 bases agree with TRBD1. CDR3 length: 15 amino acids. Losses at the gene ends were 3 bases for V and 5 bases for J; bases not matched to a gene: 8. Germline V lookup: CDR1 SGHTA, CDR2 FQGNSA. The CDR3, as DNA: TGTGCCAGCAGCTTCGTGACAGGGGATGTTGAGACCCAGTACTTC. It codes for CASSFVTGDVETQYF.